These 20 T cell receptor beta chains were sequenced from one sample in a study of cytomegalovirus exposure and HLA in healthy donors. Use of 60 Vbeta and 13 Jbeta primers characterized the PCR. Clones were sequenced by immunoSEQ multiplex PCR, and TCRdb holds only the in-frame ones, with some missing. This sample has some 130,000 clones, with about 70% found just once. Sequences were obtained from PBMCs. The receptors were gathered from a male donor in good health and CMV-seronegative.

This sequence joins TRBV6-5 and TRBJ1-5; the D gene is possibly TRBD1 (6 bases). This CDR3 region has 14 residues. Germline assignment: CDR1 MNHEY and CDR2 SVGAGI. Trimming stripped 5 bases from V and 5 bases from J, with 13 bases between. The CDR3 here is CASSPQGKDQPQHF. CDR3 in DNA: TGTGCCAGCAGTCCACAGGGAAAAGATCAGCCCCAGCATTTT.

This CDR3 reads CAWSAGQYGYTF. For the CDR3, the DNA is TGTGCCTGGAGCGCAGGACAGTATGGCTACACCTTC. V and J are TRBV30 and TRBJ1-2; TRBD1 might be the D (6 bases). Trimming stripped 3 bases from V and 5 bases from J, with 10 bases between. This CDR3 is built from 12 residues. In germline, CDR1 is GTSNPN, CDR2 SVGIG (reference sequence).

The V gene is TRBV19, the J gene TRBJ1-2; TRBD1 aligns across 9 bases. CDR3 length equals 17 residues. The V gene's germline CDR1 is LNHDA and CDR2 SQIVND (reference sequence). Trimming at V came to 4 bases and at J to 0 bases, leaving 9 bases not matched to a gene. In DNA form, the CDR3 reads TGTGCCAGTAGTAACCGGGACAGGGAGTATTCTAACTATGGCTACACCTTC. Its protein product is CASSNRDREYSNYGYTF.

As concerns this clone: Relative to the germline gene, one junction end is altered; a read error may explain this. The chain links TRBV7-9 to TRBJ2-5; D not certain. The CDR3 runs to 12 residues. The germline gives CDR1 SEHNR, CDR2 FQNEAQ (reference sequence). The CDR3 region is CSSSLAPGTQYF. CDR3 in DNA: TGTTCCAGCAGCTTAGCCCCGGGGACCCAGTACTTC.

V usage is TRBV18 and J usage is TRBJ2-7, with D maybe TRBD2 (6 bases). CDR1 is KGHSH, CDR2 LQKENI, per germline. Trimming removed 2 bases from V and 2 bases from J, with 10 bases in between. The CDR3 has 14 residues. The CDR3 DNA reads TGTGCCAGCTCACCAGCGGGGAACCCCTACGAGCAGTACTTC. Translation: CASSPAGNPYEQYF.

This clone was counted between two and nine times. The CDR3 coding sequence is TGTGCCAGCAGCCCCTCCCCCTATGAGCAGTTCTTC. Encoded protein: CASSPSPYEQFF. V is TRBV5-8 and J is TRBJ2-1; no reliable D call. The CDR3 contains 12 residues. Germline V gives CDR1 SGHTS, CDR2 YDEGEE. Trimming took 4 bases from V and 8 from J, leaving 10 bases between them.

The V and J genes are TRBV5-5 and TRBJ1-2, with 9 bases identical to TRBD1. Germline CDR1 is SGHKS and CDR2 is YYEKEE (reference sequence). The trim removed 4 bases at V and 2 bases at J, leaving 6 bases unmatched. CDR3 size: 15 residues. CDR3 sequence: CASSPAGQGNYGYTF. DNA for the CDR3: TGTGCCAGCAGCCCAGCGGGACAGGGAAACTATGGCTACACCTTC.

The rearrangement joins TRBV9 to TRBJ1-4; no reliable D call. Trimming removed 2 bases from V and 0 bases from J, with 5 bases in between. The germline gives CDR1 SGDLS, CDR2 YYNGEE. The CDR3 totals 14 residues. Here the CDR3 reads CASSVSPTNEKLFF. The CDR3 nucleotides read TGTGCCAGCAGCGTGAGCCCAACTAATGAAAAACTGTTTTTT.

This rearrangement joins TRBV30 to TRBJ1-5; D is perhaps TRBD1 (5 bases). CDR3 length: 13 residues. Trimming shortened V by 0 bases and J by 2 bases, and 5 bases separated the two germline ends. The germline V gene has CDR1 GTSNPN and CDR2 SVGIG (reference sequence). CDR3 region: CAWSVGRNQPQHF. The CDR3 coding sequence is TGTGCCTGGAGTGTGGGGCGCAATCAGCCCCAGCATTTT.

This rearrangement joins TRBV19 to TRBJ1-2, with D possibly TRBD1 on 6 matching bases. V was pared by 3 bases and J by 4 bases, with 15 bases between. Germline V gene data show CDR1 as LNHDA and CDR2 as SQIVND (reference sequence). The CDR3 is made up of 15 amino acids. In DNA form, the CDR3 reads TGTGCCAGTAGTATCACGTGGACAGCGAGCTATGGCTACACCTTC. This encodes CASSITWTASYGYTF.

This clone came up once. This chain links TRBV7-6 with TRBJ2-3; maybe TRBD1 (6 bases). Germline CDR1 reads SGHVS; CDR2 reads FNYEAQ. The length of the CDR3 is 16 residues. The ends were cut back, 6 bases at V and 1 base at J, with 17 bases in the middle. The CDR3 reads CASSSTGLGGTDTQYF. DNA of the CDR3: TGTGCCAGCAGTTCTACAGGGTTGGGTGGCACAGATACGCAGTATTTT. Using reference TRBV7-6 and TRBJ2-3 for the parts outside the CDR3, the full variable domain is GAGVSQSPRYKVTKRGQDVALRCDPISGHVSLYWYRQALGQGPEFLTYFNYEAQQDKSGLPNDRFSAERPEGSISTLTIQRTEQRDSAMYRCASSSTGLGGTDTQYFGPGTRLTVL.

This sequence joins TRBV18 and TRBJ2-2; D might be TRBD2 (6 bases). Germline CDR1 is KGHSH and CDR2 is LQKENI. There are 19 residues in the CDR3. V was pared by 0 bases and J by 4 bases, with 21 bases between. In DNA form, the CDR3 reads TGTGCCAGCTCACCACCAGGGACTTTGGCGGGGAGTAGCACCGGGGAGCTGTTTTTT. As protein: CASSPPGTLAGSSTGELFF.

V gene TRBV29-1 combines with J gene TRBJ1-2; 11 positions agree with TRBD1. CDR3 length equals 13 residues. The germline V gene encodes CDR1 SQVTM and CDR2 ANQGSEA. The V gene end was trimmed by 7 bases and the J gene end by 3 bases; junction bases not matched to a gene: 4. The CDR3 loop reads CSAGDRGDYGYTF. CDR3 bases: TGCAGCGCCGGGGACAGGGGGGACTATGGCTACACCTTC. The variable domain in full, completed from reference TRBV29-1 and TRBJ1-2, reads SAVISQKPSRDICQRGTSLTIQCQVDSQVTMMFWYRQQPGQSLTLIATANQGSEATYESGFVIDKFPISRPNLTFSTLTVSNMSPEDSSIYLCSAGDRGDYGYTFGSGTRLTVV.

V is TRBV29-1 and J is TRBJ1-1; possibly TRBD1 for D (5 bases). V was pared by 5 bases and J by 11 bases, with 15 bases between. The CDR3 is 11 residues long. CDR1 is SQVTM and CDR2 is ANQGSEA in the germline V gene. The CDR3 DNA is TGCAGCGTTTCCCCAGGAGGGACGGCTTTCTTT. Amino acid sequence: CSVSPGGTAFF. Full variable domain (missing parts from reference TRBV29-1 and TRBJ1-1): SAVISQKPSRDICQRGTSLTIQCQVDSQVTMMFWYRQQPGQSLTLIATANQGSEATYESGFVIDKFPISRPNLTFSTLTVSNMSPEDSSIYLCSVSPGGTAFFGQGTRLTVV.

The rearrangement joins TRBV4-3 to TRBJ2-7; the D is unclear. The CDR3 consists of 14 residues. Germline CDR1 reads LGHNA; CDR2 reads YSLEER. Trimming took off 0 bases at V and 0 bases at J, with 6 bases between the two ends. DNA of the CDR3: TGCGCCAGCAGCCAAGAGGGCACCTCCTACGAGCAGTACTTC. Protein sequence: CASSQEGTSYEQYF.

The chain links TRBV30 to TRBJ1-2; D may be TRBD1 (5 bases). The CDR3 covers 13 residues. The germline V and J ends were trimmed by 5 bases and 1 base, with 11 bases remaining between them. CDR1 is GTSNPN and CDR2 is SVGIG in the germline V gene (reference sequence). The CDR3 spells CAWRPGLNYGYTF. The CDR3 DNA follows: TGTGCCTGGCGTCCGGGACTTAACTATGGCTACACCTTC.

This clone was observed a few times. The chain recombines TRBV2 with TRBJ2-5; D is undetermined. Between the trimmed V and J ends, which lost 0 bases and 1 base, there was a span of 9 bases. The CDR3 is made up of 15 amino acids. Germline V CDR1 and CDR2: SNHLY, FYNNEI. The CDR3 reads CASSEAAQVQETQYF. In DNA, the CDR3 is TGTGCCAGCAGTGAAGCGGCTCAGGTCCAAGAGACCCAGTACTTC.

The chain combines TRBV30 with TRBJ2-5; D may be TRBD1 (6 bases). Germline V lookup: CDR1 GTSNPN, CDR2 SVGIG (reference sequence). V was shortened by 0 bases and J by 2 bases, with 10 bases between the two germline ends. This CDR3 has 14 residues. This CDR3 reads CAWSVEDRQETQYF. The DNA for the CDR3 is TGTGCCTGGAGTGTCGAGGACAGACAAGAGACCCAGTACTTC. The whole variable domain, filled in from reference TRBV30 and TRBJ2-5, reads SQTIHQWPATLVQPVGSPLSLECTVEGTSNPNLYWYRQAAGRGLQLLFYSVGIGQISSEVPQNLSASRPQDRQFILSSKKLLLSDSGFYLCAWSVEDRQETQYFGPGTRLLVL.

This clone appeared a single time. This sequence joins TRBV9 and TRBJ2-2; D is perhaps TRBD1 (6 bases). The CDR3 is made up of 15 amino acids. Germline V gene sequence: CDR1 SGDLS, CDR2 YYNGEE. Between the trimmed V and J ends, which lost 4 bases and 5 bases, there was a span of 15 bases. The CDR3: CASSPRGVWTGELFF. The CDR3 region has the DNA TGTGCCAGCAGCCCCAGGGGAGTCTGGACCGGGGAGCTGTTTTTT.

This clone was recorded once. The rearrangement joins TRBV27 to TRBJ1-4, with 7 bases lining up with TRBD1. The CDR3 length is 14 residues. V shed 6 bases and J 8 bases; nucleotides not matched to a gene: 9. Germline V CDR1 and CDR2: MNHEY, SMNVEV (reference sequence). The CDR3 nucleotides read TGTGCCAGCAGCCTTACAGGGGTATTAGAAAAACTGTTTTTT. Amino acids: CASSLTGVLEKLFF.